A single sample is the source of the 18 T cell receptor beta chains below, sequenced in a study of blood T cells in healthy people across ages. A second PCR, run for roughly 6 to 11 cycles, used a sample-barcoded 5' primer plus a J-beta primer mix. TCRdb passed the 5' RACE reads through MiXCR, listing each CDR3 protein once. Among approximately 850,000 distinct CDR3 sequences listed, 44% were seen once. The sample was blood. These receptors were obtained from a man between 60 and 70 years old in good health.

This clonotype has more than one count but fewer than ten. V and J are TRBV7-9 and TRBJ1-1, with D hard to call. The CDR3 has 15 residues. The ends were cut back, 5 bases at V and 6 bases at J, with 19 bases in the middle. Germline V gene lookup returns CDR1 SEHNR and CDR2 FQNEAQ (reference sequence). The CDR3 bases are TGTGCCAGCAGCCAGTCGGGGAGTTACCCCGCTGAAGCTTTCTTT. Encoded protein: CASSQSGSYPAEAFF.

Note on this clonotype: At one end the junction does not follow the germline gene, possibly because of a read error. The CDR3 DNA sequence: TGTGCCGGCAGTTCCACCGGGACAGTAATTGAAAAACTGTTTTTT. The encoded protein is CAGSSTGTVIEKLFF. This rearrangement joins TRBV6-2 or TRBV6-3 to TRBJ1-4, with 7 nucleotides matching TRBD1. Germline loops: CDR1 MNHEY, CDR2 SVGEGT. CDR3 size: 15 residues.

The chain couples TRBV3-1 to TRBJ1-1; the D is unclear. CDR1 and CDR2 from the germline V gene are LGHDT and YNNKEL (reference sequence). V was cut by 1 base and J by 4 bases, with 16 bases left in between. The length of the CDR3 is 16 residues. The CDR3 protein is CASSQAPTPGSTEAFF. CDR3 DNA: TGTGCCAGCAGCCAAGCCCCTACACCTGGGAGCACTGAAGCTTTCTTT.

V gene TRBV4-1 combines with J gene TRBJ2-1; no reliable D call. Germline V CDR1 and CDR2: MGHRA, YSYEKL. The CDR3 loop spans 15 amino acids. The V gene lost 1 base and the J gene lost 10 bases, with 17 bases spanning the gap. CDR3 protein: CASSQGLGSRREQFF. CDR3 DNA sequence: TGCGCCAGCAGCCAAGGGTTGGGAAGCCGCCGCGAGCAGTTCTTC.

The chain combines TRBV7-9 with TRBJ1-6; 7 bases line up with TRBD1. The CDR3 totals 14 residues. The J segment lost 11 bases and the V segment lost 5 bases, leaving 9 bases of the junction unmatched. The V gene's germline CDR1 is SEHNR and CDR2 FQNEAQ (reference sequence). CDR3 DNA sequence: TGTGCCAGCAGCAAAGAACAGGGGTTAACACCCCTCCACTTT. Its translation is CASSKEQGLTPLHF.

The chain employs TRBV25-1 and TRBJ1-5; D remains unclear. The CDR3 has 14 residues. Germline V gives CDR1 MGHDK, CDR2 SYGVNS. Between the trimmed V and J ends, which lost 1 base and 5 bases, there was a span of 9 bases. The CDR3 DNA is TGTGCCAGCAGTGAATTTGGAAGGTATCAGCCCCAGCATTTT. Translation: CASSEFGRYQPQHF.

Only one count was recorded for this clonotype. The chain combines TRBV4-1 with TRBJ1-2; weak D call: TRBD1 (5 bases). From germline, CDR1 is MGHRA and CDR2 YSYEKL. The V end was cut by 4 bases, the J end by 5 bases, with 32 bases between. The CDR3 is 20 residues long. This CDR3 reads CASSLSKTPPQRRDQYGYTF. The CDR3 DNA follows: TGCGCCAGCAGCCTCTCTAAAACTCCCCCTCAGCGCAGGGATCAGTATGGCTACACCTTC.

The chain is built from TRBV4-1 and TRBJ2-7; TRBD1 agrees at 7 bases. The CDR3 has 14 amino acids. The V segment lost 4 bases and the J segment 3 bases; nucleotides outside the gene matches: 6. The germline CDR1 and CDR2 sequences are MGHRA and YSYEKL. The CDR3 protein is CASSRATGDYEQYF. In DNA form, the CDR3 reads TGCGCCAGCAGCCGGGCCACAGGGGACTACGAGCAGTACTTC.

The V gene is TRBV6-6, the J gene TRBJ2-1; 9 nucleotides align to TRBD2. V shed 2 bases, J shed 3 bases, and the junction held 8 bases outside the gene matches. There are 17 residues in the CDR3. Germline V CDR1 and CDR2: MNHNY, SVGAGI (reference sequence). The CDR3 protein is CASSYSGGGAIYNEQFF. The DNA for the CDR3 is TGTGCCAGCAGTTACAGCGGCGGGGGGGCGATCTACAATGAGCAGTTCTTC.

This sequence joins TRBV7-9 and TRBJ2-3; D call uncertain. CDR1 and CDR2 from the germline V gene are SEHNR and FQNEAQ (reference sequence). The CDR3 length is 16 residues. The V end was cut by 1 base, the J end by 0 bases, with 11 bases between. CDR3 DNA: TGTGCCAGCAGCTTAGTAATTGGCTCTAGCACAGATACGCAGTATTTT. Its protein is CASSLVIGSSTDTQYF.

In this sample, this clonotype turned up a few times. The V call is TRBV2, the J call TRBJ1-2, with 7 positions matching TRBD1. Trimming cost V 11 bases and J 4 bases; bases outside gene matches: 7. CDR3 length equals 12 residues. The germline gives CDR1 SNHLY, CDR2 FYNNEI. CDR3 nucleotides: TGTGCCTCAATGGGACAGCGCTATGGCTACACCTTC. Translated, it gives CASMGQRYGYTF.

This chain uses TRBV4-3 with TRBJ2-4; D is uncertain. Per the germline V gene, CDR1 is LGHNA and CDR2 is YSLEER. This CDR3 has 13 amino acids. V dropped 1 base and J dropped 13 bases, with 14 bases sitting between them. The CDR3 protein is CASSQGIGMEQYF. For the CDR3, the DNA is TGCGCCAGCAGCCAAGGGATTGGGATGGAGCAGTACTTC.

Comments on this clonotype: A much larger clonotype is one base distant, so this may be a read error. This rearrangement joins TRBV5-1 to TRBJ2-7; D not certain. Near its end, the DNA agrees better with TRBJ2-5, so the J call may be wrong. The CDR3 contains 14 residues. CDR1 and CDR2 (germline): SGHRS, YFSETQ. CDR3 nucleotide sequence: TGCGTCAGCAGCTTGGCCTCTCGGGCGGAGACCCAGTACTTC. It is translated as CVSSLASRAETQYF.

The chain combines TRBV4-1 with TRBJ2-1; 11 bases are shared with TRBD2. Germline V CDR1 and CDR2: MGHRA, YSYEKL. V dropped 1 base and J dropped 0; count of bases not matched to a gene: 2. The CDR3 totals 17 residues. The CDR3 region has the DNA TGCGCCAGCAGCCAAGTAGCGGGGGGGAGCTCCTACAATGAGCAGTTCTTC. It translates to CASSQVAGGSSYNEQFF.

The CDR3 DNA sequence: TGTGCCAGCATTGTGGACAGGGCCTACAATGAGCAGTTCTTC. It is translated as CASIVDRAYNEQFF. The chain couples TRBV5-5 to TRBJ2-1, with TRBD1 matching 8 bases. Germline V CDR1 and CDR2: SGHKS, YYEKEE (reference sequence). CDR3 size: 14 residues. Trimming cost V 6 bases and J 2 bases; bases outside gene matches: 4.

The chain carries TRBV2 and TRBJ1-2; D is uncertain. The length of the CDR3 is 13 residues. CDR1 SNHLY and CDR2 FYNNEI come from the germline V gene. V was cut by 0 bases and J by 6 bases, with 8 bases left in between. The CDR3: CASSEAFSDGYTF. Here the CDR3 DNA reads TGTGCCAGCAGTGAAGCCTTCTCGGATGGCTACACCTTC.

There are a few counts of this clonotype. The V and J genes are TRBV15 and TRBJ2-7; 9 positions match TRBD1. Germline trimming cut 5 bases from V and 3 bases from J; bases unmatched to any gene: 8. CDR1 and CDR2 from the germline V gene are LNHNV and YYDKDF (reference sequence). The CDR3 consists of 15 residues. The CDR3 sequence: CATSLYRGPSYEQYF. CDR3 coding DNA: TGTGCCACCAGCTTGTACAGGGGGCCCAGCTACGAGCAGTACTTC.

This clonotype showed up just a few times. The chain has TRBV6-2 or TRBV6-3 and TRBJ2-7, with D perhaps matching TRBD2 (5 bases). CDR3 length: 13 residues. Germline V gene data show CDR1 as MNHEY and CDR2 as SVGEGT. The ends were cut back, 10 bases at V and 2 bases at J, with 15 bases in the middle. The CDR3, as DNA: TGTGCCACTGGACTGAGCTTCCCCTACGAGCAGTACTTC. Translated, it gives CATGLSFPYEQYF.